Sequencing of this TCR beta chain was carried out in a study of blood T cell repertoires in COVID-19. Study summary: The samples span acute and convalescent COVID-19 from the United States, Italy and Spain. Sample material is recorded as cDNA or gDNA derived from T cells, B-cell-depleted T cells, or PBMCs.

Per germline, CDR1 SGHDT and CDR2 YYEEEE. The CDR3 loop spans 13 amino acids. The V end lost 2 bases, the J end lost 4 bases, and 9 bases lay between the germline ends. In the source study's methods: Nucleated cell number was recorded as an estimate derived from reference gene primer amplification. Measured with immunoSEQ multiplex PCR; TCRdb has only the in-frame clones, and not every one. V, J and clone size were drawn from that table, and D and trimming were deduced from the DNA. This table has just over 50,000 clones, roughly 84% appearing once. This clonotype was sampled from a human donor with active COVID-19. The donor label of this sample is uncertain. V is TRBV5-6 and J is TRBJ1-2, with D unresolved. The sequencing input was peripheral blood. For the CDR3, the DNA is TGTGCCAGCAGCTTTAGCGGTACCTATGGCTACACCTTC. Its protein product is CASSFSGTYGYTF. The full variable domain, its missing parts supplied by reference TRBV5-6 and TRBJ1-2, is DAGVTQSPTHLIKTRGQQVTLRCSPKSGHDTVSWYQQALGQGPQFIFQYYEEEERQRGNFPDRFSGHQFPNYSSELNVNALLLGDSALYLCASSFSGTYGYTFGSGTRLTVV.